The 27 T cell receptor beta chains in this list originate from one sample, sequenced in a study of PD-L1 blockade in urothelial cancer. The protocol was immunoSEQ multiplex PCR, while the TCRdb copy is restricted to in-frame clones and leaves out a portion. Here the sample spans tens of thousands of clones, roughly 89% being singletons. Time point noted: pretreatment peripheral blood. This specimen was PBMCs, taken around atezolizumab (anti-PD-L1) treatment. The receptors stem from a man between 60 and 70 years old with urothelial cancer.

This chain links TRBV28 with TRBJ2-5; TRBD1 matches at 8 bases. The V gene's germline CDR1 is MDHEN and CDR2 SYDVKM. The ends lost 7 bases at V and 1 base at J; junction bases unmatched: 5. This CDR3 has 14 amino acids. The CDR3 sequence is CASTPGQGQETQYF. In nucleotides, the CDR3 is TGTGCCAGCACTCCAGGACAGGGCCAAGAGACCCAGTACTTC.

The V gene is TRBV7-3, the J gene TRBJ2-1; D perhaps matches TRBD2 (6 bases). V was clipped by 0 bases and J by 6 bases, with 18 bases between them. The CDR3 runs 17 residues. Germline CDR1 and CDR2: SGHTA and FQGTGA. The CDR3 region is CASSLTFSAGYGNEQFF. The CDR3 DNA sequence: TGTGCCAGCAGCTTAACATTCTCGGCGGGGTACGGCAATGAGCAGTTCTTC.

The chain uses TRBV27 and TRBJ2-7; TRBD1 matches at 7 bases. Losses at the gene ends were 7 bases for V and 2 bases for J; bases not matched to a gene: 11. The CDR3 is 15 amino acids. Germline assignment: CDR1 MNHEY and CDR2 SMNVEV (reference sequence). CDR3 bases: TGTGCCAGCAAAATCGCAGGGGGTTATACCTACGAGCAGTACTTC. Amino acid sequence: CASKIAGGYTYEQYF.

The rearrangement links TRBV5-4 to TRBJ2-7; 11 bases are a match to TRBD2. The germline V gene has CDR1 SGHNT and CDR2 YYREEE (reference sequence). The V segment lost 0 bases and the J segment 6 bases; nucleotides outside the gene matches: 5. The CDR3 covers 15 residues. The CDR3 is CASSLAASGGSEQYF. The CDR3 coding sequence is TGTGCCAGCAGCTTGGCGGCTAGCGGGGGGTCCGAGCAGTACTTC.

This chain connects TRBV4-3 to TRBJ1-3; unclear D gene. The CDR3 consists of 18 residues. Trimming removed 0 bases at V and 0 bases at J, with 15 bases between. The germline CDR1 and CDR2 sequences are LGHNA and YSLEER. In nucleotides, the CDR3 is TGCGCCAGCAGCCAAGAGGCACAACGGTCGGGCTCTGGAAACACCATATATTTT. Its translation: CASSQEAQRSGSGNTIYF.

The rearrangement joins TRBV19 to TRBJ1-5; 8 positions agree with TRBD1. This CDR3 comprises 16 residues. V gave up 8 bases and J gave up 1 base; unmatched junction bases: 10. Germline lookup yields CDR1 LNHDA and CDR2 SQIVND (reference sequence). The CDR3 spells CASSPRQGASNQPQHF. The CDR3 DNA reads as TGTGCCAGTTCACCACGGCAGGGGGCGAGCAATCAGCCCCAGCATTTT. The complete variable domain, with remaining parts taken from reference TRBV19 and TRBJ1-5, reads DGGITQSPKYLFRKEGQNVTLSCEQNLNHDAMYWYRQDPGQGLRLIYYSQIVNDFQKGDIAEGYSVSREKKESFPLTVTSAQKNPTAFYLCASSPRQGASNQPQHFGDGTRLSIL.

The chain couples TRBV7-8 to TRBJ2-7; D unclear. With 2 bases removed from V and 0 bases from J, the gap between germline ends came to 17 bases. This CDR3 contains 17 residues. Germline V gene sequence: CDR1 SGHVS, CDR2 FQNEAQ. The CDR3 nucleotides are TGTGCCAGCAGCTTATCACTACCAACCCTCAGCTCCTACGAGCAGTACTTC. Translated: CASSLSLPTLSSYEQYF.

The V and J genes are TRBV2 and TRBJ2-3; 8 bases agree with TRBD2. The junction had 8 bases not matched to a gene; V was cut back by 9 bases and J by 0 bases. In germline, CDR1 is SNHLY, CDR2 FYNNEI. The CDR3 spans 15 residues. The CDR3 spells CASTILAESTDTQYF. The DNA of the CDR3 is TGTGCCAGTACGATACTAGCGGAGAGCACAGATACGCAGTATTTT.

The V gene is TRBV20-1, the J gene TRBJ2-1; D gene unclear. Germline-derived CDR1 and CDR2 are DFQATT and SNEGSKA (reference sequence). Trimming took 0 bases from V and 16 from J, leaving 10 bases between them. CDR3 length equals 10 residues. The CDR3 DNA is TGCAGTGCTAGAGATACCTCGGTATTCTTC. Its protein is CSARDTSVFF.

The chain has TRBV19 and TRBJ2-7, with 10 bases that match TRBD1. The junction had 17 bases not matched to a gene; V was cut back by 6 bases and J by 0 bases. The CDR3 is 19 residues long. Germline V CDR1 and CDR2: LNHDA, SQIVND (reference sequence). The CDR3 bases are TGTGCCAGTAGCATAATTGGGACAGGGGATGTCCCTAGCTCCTACGAGCAGTACTTC. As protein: CASSIIGTGDVPSSYEQYF. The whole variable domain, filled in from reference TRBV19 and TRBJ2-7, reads DGGITQSPKYLFRKEGQNVTLSCEQNLNHDAMYWYRQDPGQGLRLIYYSQIVNDFQKGDIAEGYSVSREKKESFPLTVTSAQKNPTAFYLCASSIIGTGDVPSSYEQYFGPGTRLTVT.

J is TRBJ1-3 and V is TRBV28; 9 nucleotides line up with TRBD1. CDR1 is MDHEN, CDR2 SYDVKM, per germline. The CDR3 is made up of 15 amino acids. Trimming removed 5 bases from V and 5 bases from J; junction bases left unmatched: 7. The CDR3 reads CASSRLQGARNTIYF. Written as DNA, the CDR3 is TGTGCCAGCAGTCGACTACAGGGGGCGCGAAACACCATATATTTT.

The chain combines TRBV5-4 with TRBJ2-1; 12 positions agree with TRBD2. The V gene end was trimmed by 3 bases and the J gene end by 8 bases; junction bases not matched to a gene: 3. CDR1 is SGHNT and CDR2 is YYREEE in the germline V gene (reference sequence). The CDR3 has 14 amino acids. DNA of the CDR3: TGTGCCAGCAGCTCGGCTAGCGGGGGGGATGAGCAGTTCTTC. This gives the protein CASSSASGGDEQFF.

The CDR3 loop is CASSLARDTTYEQYF. CDR3 bases: TGCGCCAGCAGCTTGGCACGGGACACTACCTACGAGCAGTACTTC. The gene calls are TRBV5-1 and TRBJ2-7, with D possibly matching TRBD1 (6 bases). CDR3 size: 15 residues. Germline V gene sequence: CDR1 SGHRS, CDR2 YFSETQ. The V end was cut by 0 bases, the J end by 2 bases, with 12 bases between.

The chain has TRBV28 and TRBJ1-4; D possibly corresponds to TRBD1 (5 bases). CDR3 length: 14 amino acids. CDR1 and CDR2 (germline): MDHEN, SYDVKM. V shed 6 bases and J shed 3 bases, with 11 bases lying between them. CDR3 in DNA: TGTGCCAGCAGCCATGGGGGGGCTAATGAAAAACTGTTTTTT. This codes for CASSHGGANEKLFF. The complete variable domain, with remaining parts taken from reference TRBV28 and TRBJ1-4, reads DVKVTQSSRYLVKRTGEKVFLECVQDMDHENMFWYRQDPGLGLRLIYFSYDVKMKEKGDIPEGYSVSREKKERFSLILESASTNQTSMYLCASSHGGANEKLFFGSGTQLSVL.

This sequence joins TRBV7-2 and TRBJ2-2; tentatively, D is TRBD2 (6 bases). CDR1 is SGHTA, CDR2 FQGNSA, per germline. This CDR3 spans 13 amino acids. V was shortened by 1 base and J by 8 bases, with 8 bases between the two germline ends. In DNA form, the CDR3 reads TGTGCCAGCAGCTTAGGAAGCGGGGGGGAGCTGTTTTTT. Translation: CASSLGSGGELFF.

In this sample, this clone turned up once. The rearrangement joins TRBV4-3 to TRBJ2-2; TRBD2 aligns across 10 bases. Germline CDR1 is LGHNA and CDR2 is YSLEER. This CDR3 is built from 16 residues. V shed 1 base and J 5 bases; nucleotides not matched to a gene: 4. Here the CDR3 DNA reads TGCGCCAGCAGCCAAGCAGCGGGGGGGCCGACCGGGGAGCTGTTTTTT. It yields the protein CASSQAAGGPTGELFF.

CDR3 region: CASSPIAGAPPAEQYF. CDR3 sequence (DNA): TGTGCCAGCTCACCCATAGCGGGGGCCCCCCCTGCCGAGCAGTACTTC. This sequence joins TRBV18 and TRBJ2-7, with 9 bases matching TRBD2. Germline V lookup: CDR1 KGHSH, CDR2 LQKENI. The length of the CDR3 is 16 residues. V trimming: 3 bases; J trimming: 6 bases; junction bases outside the gene matches: 12.

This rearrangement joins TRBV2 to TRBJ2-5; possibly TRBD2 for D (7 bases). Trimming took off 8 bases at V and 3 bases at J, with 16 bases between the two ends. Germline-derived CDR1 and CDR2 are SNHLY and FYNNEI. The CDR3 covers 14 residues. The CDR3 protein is CASERGAGEETQYF. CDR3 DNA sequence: TGTGCCAGCGAACGGGGGGCCGGGGAAGAGACCCAGTACTTC.

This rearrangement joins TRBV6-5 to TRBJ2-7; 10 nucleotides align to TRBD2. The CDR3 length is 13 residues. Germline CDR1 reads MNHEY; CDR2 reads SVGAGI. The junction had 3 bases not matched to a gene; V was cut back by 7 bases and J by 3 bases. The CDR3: CASTQREGYEQYF. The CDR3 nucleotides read TGTGCCAGCACCCAGCGGGAGGGCTACGAGCAGTACTTC.

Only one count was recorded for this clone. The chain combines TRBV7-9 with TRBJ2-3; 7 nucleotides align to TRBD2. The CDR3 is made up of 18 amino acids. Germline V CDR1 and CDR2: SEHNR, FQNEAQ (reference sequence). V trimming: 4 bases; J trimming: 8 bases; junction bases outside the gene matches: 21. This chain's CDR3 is CASSSPGLQIRASGTQYF. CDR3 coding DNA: TGTGCCAGCAGCTCGCCGGGACTACAAATACGGGCGTCGGGTACGCAGTATTTT.

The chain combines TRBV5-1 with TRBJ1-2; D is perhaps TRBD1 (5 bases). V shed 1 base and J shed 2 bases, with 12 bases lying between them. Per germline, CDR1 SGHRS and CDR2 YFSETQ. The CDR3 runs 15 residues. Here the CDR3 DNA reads TGCGCCAGCAGCTTGTCGGGACTGGGAAACTATGGCTACACCTTC. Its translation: CASSLSGLGNYGYTF.

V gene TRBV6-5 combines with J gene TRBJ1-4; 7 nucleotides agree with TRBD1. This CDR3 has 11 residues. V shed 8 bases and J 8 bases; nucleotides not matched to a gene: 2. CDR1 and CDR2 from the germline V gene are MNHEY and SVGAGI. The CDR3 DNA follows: TGTGCCAGCCAACAGGGGGAAAAACTGTTTTTT. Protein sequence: CASQQGEKLFF.

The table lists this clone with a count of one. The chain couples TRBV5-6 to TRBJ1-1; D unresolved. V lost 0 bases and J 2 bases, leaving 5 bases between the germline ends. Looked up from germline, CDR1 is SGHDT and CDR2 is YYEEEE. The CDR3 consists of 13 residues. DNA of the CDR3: TGTGCCAGCAGCTTGGACTTAAACACTGAAGCTTTCTTT. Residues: CASSLDLNTEAFF.

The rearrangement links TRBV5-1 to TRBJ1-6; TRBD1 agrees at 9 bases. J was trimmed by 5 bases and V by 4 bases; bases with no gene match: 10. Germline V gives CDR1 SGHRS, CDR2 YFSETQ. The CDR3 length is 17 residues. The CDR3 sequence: CASSLNRRDRDNSPLHF. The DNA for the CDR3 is TGCGCCAGCAGCCTTAACCGACGGGACAGGGATAATTCACCCCTCCACTTT. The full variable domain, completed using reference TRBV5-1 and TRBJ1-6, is KAGVTQTPRYLIKTRGQQVTLSCSPISGHRSVSWYQQTPGQGLQFLFEYFSETQRNKGNFPGRFSGRQFSNSRSEMNVSTLELGDSALYLCASSLNRRDRDNSPLHFGNGTRLTVT.

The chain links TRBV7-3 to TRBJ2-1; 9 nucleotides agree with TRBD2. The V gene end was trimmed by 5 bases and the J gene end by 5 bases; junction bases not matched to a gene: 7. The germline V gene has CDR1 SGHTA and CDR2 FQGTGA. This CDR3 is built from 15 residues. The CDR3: CASSKSSGTNNEQFF. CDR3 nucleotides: TGTGCCAGCAGCAAATCTAGCGGGACCAACAATGAGCAGTTCTTC.

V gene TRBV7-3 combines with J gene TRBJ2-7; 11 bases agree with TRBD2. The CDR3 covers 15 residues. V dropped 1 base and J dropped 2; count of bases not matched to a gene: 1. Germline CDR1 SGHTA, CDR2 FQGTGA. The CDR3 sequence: CASSLSSGGAYEQYF. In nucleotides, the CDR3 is TGTGCCAGCAGCTTAAGTAGCGGGGGGGCCTACGAGCAGTACTTC.

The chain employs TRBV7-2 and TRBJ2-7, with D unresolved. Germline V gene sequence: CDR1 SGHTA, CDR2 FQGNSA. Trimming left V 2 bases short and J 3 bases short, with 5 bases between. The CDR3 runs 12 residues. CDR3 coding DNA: TGTGCCAGCAGCTTAAGAGGCTACGAGCAGTACTTC. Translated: CASSLRGYEQYF.